The 29 T cell receptor beta chains given below trace back to one sample, sequenced in a study of OX40 agonist ivuxolimab in advanced cancers. Using immunoSEQ multiplex PCR, the repertoire was profiled, and TCRdb retains in-frame clones only, with some absent. Here the sample spans 85,000 to 100,000 clones, less than 95% being singletons. Sequences were derived from CD4+ or CD8+ T cells sorted from blood, sampled in a trial of the OX40 agonist ivuxolimab. Receptors originate from an adult with an advanced solid tumor such as melanoma, head and neck, liver or kidney cancer.

V and J are TRBV9 and TRBJ1-2; TRBD1 matches at 8 bases. Unmatched junction bases numbered 6, after V lost 6 bases and J lost 2 bases. CDR1 and CDR2 from the germline V gene are SGDLS and YYNGEE. This CDR3 comprises 14 residues. CDR3 residues: CASNQQGVNYGYTF. CDR3 DNA sequence: TGTGCCAGCAACCAACAGGGGGTCAACTATGGCTACACCTTC. Supplemented by reference TRBV9 and TRBJ1-2, the full variable domain reads DSGVTQTPKHLITATGQRVTLRCSPRSGDLSVYWYQQSLDQGLQFLIQYYNGEERAKGNILERFSAQQFPDLHSELNLSSLELGDSALYFCASNQQGVNYGYTFGSGTRLTVV.

The rearrangement joins TRBV9 to TRBJ1-1, with D possibly matching TRBD1 (6 bases). Looked up from germline, CDR1 is SGDLS and CDR2 is YYNGEE. V was pared by 2 bases and J by 0 bases, with 14 bases between. This CDR3 region has 16 residues. In DNA form, the CDR3 reads TGTGCCAGCAGCGTCGGGACAACAACCTTGAACACTGAAGCTTTCTTT. Its protein is CASSVGTTTLNTEAFF.

The rearrangement links TRBV6-1 to TRBJ2-7; D perhaps matches TRBD1 (6 bases). The germline gives CDR1 MNHNS, CDR2 SASEGT. CDR3 length: 13 residues. The germline V and J ends were trimmed by 1 base and 7 bases, with 11 bases remaining between them. The DNA for the CDR3 is TGTGCCAGCAGTGAAGGCAGGGGCTCTGAGCAGTACTTC. Amino acid sequence: CASSEGRGSEQYF.

This chain uses TRBV27 with TRBJ2-1; D gene ambiguous. This CDR3 region has 10 residues. V was pared by 5 bases and J by 6 bases, with 2 bases between. Looked up from germline, CDR1 is MNHEY and CDR2 is SMNVEV (reference sequence). The CDR3 DNA sequence: TGTGCCAGCAGTACCAATGAGCAGTTCTTC. Its translation is CASSTNEQFF.

This chain connects TRBV12-5 to TRBJ2-1, with TRBD1 matching 9 bases. Looked up from germline, CDR1 is LGHNT and CDR2 is FRNRAP. The CDR3 is made up of 15 amino acids. The J segment lost 6 bases and the V segment lost 6 bases, leaving 9 bases of the junction unmatched. CDR3 sequence reads: CASGTGQGRPNEQFF. CDR3 sequence (DNA): TGTGCTAGTGGAACGGGACAGGGACGGCCCAATGAGCAGTTCTTC.

The rearrangement links TRBV18 to TRBJ1-2; 7 nucleotides align to TRBD1. V shed 0 bases, J shed 7 bases, and the junction held 5 bases outside the gene matches. The germline V gene encodes CDR1 KGHSH and CDR2 LQKENI. The CDR3 runs 14 residues. The CDR3 here is CASSPPEGAGGYTF. The DNA for the CDR3 is TGTGCCAGCTCACCACCCGAGGGGGCGGGTGGCTACACCTTC.

Concerning this clone: Other DNA sequences in this specimen translate into the identical CDR3. The chain recombines TRBV28 with TRBJ1-2; no reliable D call. The length of the CDR3 is 13 residues. Trimming stripped 5 bases from V and 2 bases from J, with 9 bases between. The germline V gene encodes CDR1 MDHEN and CDR2 SYDVKM. This CDR3 is CASSLAGNYGYTF. The DNA of the CDR3 is TGTGCCAGCAGTCTGGCGGGAAACTATGGCTACACCTTC.

The chain carries TRBV2 and TRBJ2-3, with D hard to call. The CDR3 is 12 residues long. V dropped 5 bases and J dropped 0 bases, with 3 bases sitting between them. The germline V gene has CDR1 SNHLY and CDR2 FYNNEI. In nucleotides, the CDR3 is TGTGCCAGCAGTCCTAGCACAGATACGCAGTATTTT. As protein: CASSPSTDTQYF.

V gene TRBV6-4 combines with J gene TRBJ2-7, with a weak D call TRBD1 (6 bases). The V end lost 11 bases, the J end lost 1 base, and 21 bases lay between the germline ends. The CDR3 extends over 15 amino acids. Germline-derived CDR1 and CDR2 are MRHNA and SNTAGT. The CDR3 nucleotides are TGTGCCGGGCACGGTTTGGCAGGGGTTTCCTACGAGCAGTACTTC. This sequence encodes CAGHGLAGVSYEQYF.

Notes on this clone: One junction end disagrees with the germline gene, perhaps due to a read error. This chain joins TRBV7-7 and TRBJ1-4; no reliable D call. The CDR3 sequence is 18 residues long. Germline V lookup: CDR1 SSHAT, CDR2 FNYEAQ (reference sequence). The CDR3 loop reads CASSYLPGPPGTNEKLFF. The DNA for the CDR3 is TGTGCTAGCAGCTATCTCCCCGGGCCCCCTGGCACTAATGAAAAACTGTTTTTT.

As DNA, the CDR3 is TGTGCCAGCTCACCCCCGGGGACAAACTACAATGAGCAGTTCTTC. Protein: CASSPPGTNYNEQFF. This chain connects TRBV18 to TRBJ2-1; D is perhaps TRBD1 (6 bases). The CDR3 has 15 residues. V lost 3 bases, J lost 3 bases, and 12 bases lay in between. The V gene's germline CDR1 is KGHSH and CDR2 LQKENI.

A word on this clone: The sample holds other DNA sequences that translate to the same CDR3. V is TRBV2 and J is TRBJ1-6, with 7 bases fitting TRBD1. The CDR3 sequence is 15 residues long. Trimming at V came to 5 bases and at J to 7 bases, leaving 8 bases not matched to a gene. Per germline, CDR1 SNHLY and CDR2 FYNNEI. CDR3 nucleotide sequence: TGTGCCAGCAGTTCTATGAGGACAGGAAATTCACCCCTCCACTTT. Its protein product is CASSSMRTGNSPLHF.

This chain connects TRBV4-3 to TRBJ1-2; 9 positions agree with TRBD1. Trimming took 1 base from V and 1 from J; bases not matched to a gene: 4. The CDR3 consists of 16 residues. The germline V gene has CDR1 LGHNA and CDR2 YSLEER. CDR3 in amino acids: CASSQAGTGSNYGYTF. The CDR3 nucleotides are TGCGCCAGCAGCCAAGCCGGGACAGGGAGTAACTATGGCTACACCTTC.

The CDR3 loop is CSVTAYNEQFF. CDR3 sequence (DNA): TGCAGCGTGACAGCTTACAATGAGCAGTTCTTC. The chain couples TRBV29-1 to TRBJ2-1; D perhaps matches TRBD1 (5 bases). This CDR3 has 11 amino acids. Trimming removed 6 bases at V and 4 bases at J, with 7 bases between. Germline V gene sequence: CDR1 SQVTM, CDR2 ANQGSEA.

This chain joins TRBV5-1 and TRBJ1-2; no firm D call. The CDR3 runs to 14 residues. CDR1 is SGHRS, CDR2 YFSETQ, per germline. Trimming pared 3 bases from V and 1 base from J, leaving 10 bases between. The DNA for the CDR3 is TGCGCCAGCAGCTATTGGGAGGGTAACTATGGCTACACCTTC. It yields the protein CASSYWEGNYGYTF.

V and J are TRBV2 and TRBJ1-6, with a tentative D call TRBD1 (5 bases). The V gene lost 9 bases and the J gene lost 5 bases, with 20 bases spanning the gap. The CDR3 extends over 16 amino acids. The germline CDR1 and CDR2 sequences are SNHLY and FYNNEI. CDR3: CARGMDQGVHNSPLHF. CDR3 nucleotide sequence: TGTGCCAGGGGAATGGATCAGGGAGTCCATAATTCACCCCTCCACTTT.

The chain carries TRBV27 and TRBJ1-1; TRBD1 might be the D (6 bases). Trimming left V 1 base short and J 3 bases short, with 12 bases between. Germline V gene lookup returns CDR1 MNHEY and CDR2 SMNVEV (reference sequence). This CDR3 comprises 15 residues. CDR3 nucleotides: TGTGCCAGCAGTTTATTCCGGGGGCGCGACACTGAAGCTTTCTTT. Protein product: CASSLFRGRDTEAFF.

This clone appeared a single time. V and J are TRBV18 and TRBJ1-6; unclear D gene. Trimming took 2 bases from V and 10 from J, leaving 18 bases between them. CDR1 and CDR2 from the germline V gene are KGHSH and LQKENI. The CDR3 is made up of 16 amino acids. CDR3 residues: CASSPASGGSDSPLHF. The DNA for the CDR3 is TGTGCCAGCTCACCAGCGTCGGGCGGAAGCGACTCACCCCTCCACTTT.

V gene TRBV7-2 combines with J gene TRBJ1-2, with D unresolved. The CDR3 totals 13 residues. Germline V gives CDR1 SGHTA, CDR2 FQGNSA. The V end was cut by 5 bases, the J end by 2 bases, with 9 bases between. The CDR3 bases are TGTGCCAGCAGCCCGATAGGAAACTATGGCTACACCTTC. Its protein is CASSPIGNYGYTF.

The CDR3 sequence: CASSPSQGANQPQHF. The DNA for the CDR3 is TGTGCCAGCTCACCTAGCCAGGGGGCGAATCAGCCCCAGCATTTT. V usage is TRBV18 and J usage is TRBJ1-5, with TRBD1 identical over 8 bases. The CDR3 loop spans 15 amino acids. The ends lost 3 bases at V and 4 bases at J; junction bases unmatched: 5. CDR1 and CDR2 from the germline V gene are KGHSH and LQKENI.

The V call is TRBV5-1, the J call TRBJ1-4; D may be TRBD1 (6 bases). The ends were cut back, 2 bases at V and 2 bases at J, with 10 bases in the middle. The CDR3 is 15 residues long. In germline, CDR1 is SGHRS, CDR2 YFSETQ. This CDR3 reads CASSFQGGTNEKLFF. CDR3 in DNA: TGCGCCAGCAGCTTTCAAGGGGGGACTAATGAAAAACTGTTTTTT.

J is TRBJ2-7 and V is TRBV28; 7 bases line up with TRBD1. The CDR3 is 14 residues long. Losses at the gene ends were 2 bases for V and 2 bases for J; bases not matched to a gene: 3. CDR1 MDHEN and CDR2 SYDVKM come from the germline V gene. CDR3 nucleotide sequence: TGTGCCAGCAGTTTAGGACAGGCCCCCTACGAGCAGTACTTC. It encodes CASSLGQAPYEQYF.

This rearrangement joins TRBV7-3 to TRBJ2-5; no firm D call. The CDR3 is 16 residues long. Trimming cost V 5 bases and J 5 bases, with 21 bases left between them. CDR1 is SGHTA, CDR2 FQGTGA, per germline. The CDR3 DNA follows: TGTGCCAGCAGCCCCACCGGTGTCTCCCGAGGCGAGACCCAGTACTTC. The encoded protein is CASSPTGVSRGETQYF.

This sequence joins TRBV7-3 and TRBJ2-1; 7 bases are a match to TRBD2. Germline-derived CDR1 and CDR2 are SGHTA and FQGTGA. J was trimmed by 6 bases and V by 0 bases; bases with no gene match: 2. The CDR3 has 14 residues. For the CDR3, the DNA is TGTGCCAGCAGCTTAACGGGGGGGAGCAATGAGCAGTTCTTC. This encodes CASSLTGGSNEQFF.

This chain connects TRBV18 to TRBJ2-7, with 10 bases matching TRBD1. Trimming cost V 5 bases and J 0 bases; bases outside gene matches: 16. The CDR3 length is 19 residues. CDR1 and CDR2 (germline): KGHSH, LQKENI. The CDR3 bases are TGTGCCAGCTCATCCCGACCCGGGACAGGGGTCGGTCACTCCTACGAGCAGTACTTC. Translating it yields CASSSRPGTGVGHSYEQYF.

V usage is TRBV4-3 and J usage is TRBJ1-4; D not resolved. The CDR3 is 16 amino acids. Germline V gene data show CDR1 as LGHNA and CDR2 as YSLEER. Trimming took 0 bases from V and 3 from J, leaving 11 bases between them. CDR3: CASSQDLRRANEKLFF. The CDR3, as DNA: TGCGCCAGCAGCCAAGATCTCCGGCGGGCTAATGAAAAACTGTTTTTT.

The J gene is TRBJ2-3, the V gene TRBV5-4; D gene unclear. The germline V gene encodes CDR1 SGHNT and CDR2 YYREEE (reference sequence). The CDR3 runs 11 residues. Trimming took 2 bases from V and 7 from J, leaving 5 bases between them. CDR3 protein: CASSFGHTQYF. The DNA of the CDR3 is TGTGCCAGCAGCTTTGGCCATACGCAGTATTTT.

This clone has only one observation. J is TRBJ1-2 and V is TRBV9; D is uncertain. With 3 bases removed from V and 4 bases from J, the gap between germline ends came to 16 bases. Germline assignment: CDR1 SGDLS and CDR2 YYNGEE. This CDR3 region has 15 residues. This chain's CDR3 is CASSAQGYFPYGYTF. In DNA form, the CDR3 reads TGTGCCAGCAGCGCCCAAGGATACTTCCCCTATGGCTACACCTTC.

The V gene is TRBV7-2, the J gene TRBJ2-4; maybe TRBD1 (6 bases). The CDR3 has 16 amino acids. Deletions cut 1 base from V and 1 base from J, with 11 bases between. Germline CDR1 reads SGHTA; CDR2 reads FQGNSA. The CDR3 sequence: CASSLGSGAAKNIQYF. CDR3 DNA: TGTGCCAGCAGCTTAGGGTCAGGGGCGGCCAAAAACATTCAGTACTTC.